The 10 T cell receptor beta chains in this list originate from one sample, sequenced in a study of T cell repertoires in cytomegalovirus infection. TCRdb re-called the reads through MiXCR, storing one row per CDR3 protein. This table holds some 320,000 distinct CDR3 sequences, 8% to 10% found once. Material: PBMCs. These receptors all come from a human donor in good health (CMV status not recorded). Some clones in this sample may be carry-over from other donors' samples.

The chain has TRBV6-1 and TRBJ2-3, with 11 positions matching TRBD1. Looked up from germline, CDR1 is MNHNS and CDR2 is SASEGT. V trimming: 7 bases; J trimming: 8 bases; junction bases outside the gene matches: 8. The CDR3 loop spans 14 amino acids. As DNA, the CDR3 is TGTGCCAGCACAATATCGGGACAGGGGGGTACGCAGTATTTT. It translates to CASTISGQGGTQYF.

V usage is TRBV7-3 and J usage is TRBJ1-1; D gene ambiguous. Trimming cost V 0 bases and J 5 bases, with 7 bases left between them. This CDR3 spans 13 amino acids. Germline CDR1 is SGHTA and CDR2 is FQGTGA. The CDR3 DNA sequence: TGTGCCAGCAGCTTAACCTTCCAAACTGAAGCTTTCTTT. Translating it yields CASSLTFQTEAFF.

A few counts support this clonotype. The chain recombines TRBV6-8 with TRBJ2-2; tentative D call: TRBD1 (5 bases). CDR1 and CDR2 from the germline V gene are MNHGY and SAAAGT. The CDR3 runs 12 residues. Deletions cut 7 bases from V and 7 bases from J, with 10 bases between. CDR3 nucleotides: TGTGCCAGCACCTCAGGGCACGGGGAGCTGTTTTTT. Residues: CASTSGHGELFF.

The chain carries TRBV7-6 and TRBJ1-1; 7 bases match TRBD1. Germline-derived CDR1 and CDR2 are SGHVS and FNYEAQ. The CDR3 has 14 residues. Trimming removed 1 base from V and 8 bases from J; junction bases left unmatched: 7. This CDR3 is CASSLERGPREAFF. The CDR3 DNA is TGTGCCAGCAGCTTAGAAAGGGGGCCAAGGGAAGCTTTCTTT.

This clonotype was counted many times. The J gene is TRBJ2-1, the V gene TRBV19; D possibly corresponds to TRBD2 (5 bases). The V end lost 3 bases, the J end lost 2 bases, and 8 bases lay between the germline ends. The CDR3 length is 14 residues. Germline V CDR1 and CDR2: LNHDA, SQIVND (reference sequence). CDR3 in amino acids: CASSISGTYNEQFF. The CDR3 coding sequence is TGTGCCAGTAGTATTTCGGGGACCTACAATGAGCAGTTCTTC.

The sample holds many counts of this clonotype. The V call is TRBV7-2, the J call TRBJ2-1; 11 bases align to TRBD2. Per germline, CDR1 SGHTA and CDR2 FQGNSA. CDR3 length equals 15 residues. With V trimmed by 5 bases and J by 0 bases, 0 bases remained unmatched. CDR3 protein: CASSGLAGSYNEQFF. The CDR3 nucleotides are TGTGCCAGCAGCGGACTAGCGGGCTCCTACAATGAGCAGTTCTTC.

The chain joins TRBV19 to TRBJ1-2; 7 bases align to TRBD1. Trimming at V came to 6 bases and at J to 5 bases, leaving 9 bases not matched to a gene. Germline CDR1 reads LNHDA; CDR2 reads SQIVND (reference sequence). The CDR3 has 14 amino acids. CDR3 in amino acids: CASRRTTGPYGYTF. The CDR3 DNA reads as TGTGCCAGTAGACGTACGACAGGGCCTTATGGCTACACCTTC.

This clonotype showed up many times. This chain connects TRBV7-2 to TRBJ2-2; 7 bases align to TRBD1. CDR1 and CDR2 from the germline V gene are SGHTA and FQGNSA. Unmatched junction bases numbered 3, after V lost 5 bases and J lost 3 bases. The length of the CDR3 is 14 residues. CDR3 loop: CASSMGQHTGELFF. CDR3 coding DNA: TGTGCCAGCAGCATGGGACAGCACACCGGGGAGCTGTTTTTT.

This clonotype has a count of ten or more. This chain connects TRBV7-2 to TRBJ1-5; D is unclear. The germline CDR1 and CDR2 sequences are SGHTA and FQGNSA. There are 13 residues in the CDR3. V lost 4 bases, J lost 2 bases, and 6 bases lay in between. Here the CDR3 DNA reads TGTGCCAGCAGCTGGGATGGCAATCAGCCCCAGCATTTT. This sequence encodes CASSWDGNQPQHF. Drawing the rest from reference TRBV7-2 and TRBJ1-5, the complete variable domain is GAGVSQSPSNKVTEKGKDVELRCDPISGHTALYWYRQSLGQGLEFLIYFQGNSAPDKSGLPSDRFSAERTGGSVSTLTIQRTQQEDSAVYLCASSWDGNQPQHFGDGTRLSIL.

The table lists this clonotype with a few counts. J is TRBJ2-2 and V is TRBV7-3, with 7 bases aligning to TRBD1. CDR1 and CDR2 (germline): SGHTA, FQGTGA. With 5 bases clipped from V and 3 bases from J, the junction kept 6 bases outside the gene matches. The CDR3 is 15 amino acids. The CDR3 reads CASSTTGSDTGELFF. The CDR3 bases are TGTGCCAGCAGCACGACAGGGTCGGACACCGGGGAGCTGTTTTTT. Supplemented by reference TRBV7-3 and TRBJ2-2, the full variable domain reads GAGVSQTPSNKVTEKGKYVELRCDPISGHTALYWYRQSLGQGPEFLIYFQGTGAADDSGLPNDRFFAVRPEGSVSTLKIQRTERGDSAVYLCASSTTGSDTGELFFGEGSRLTVL.